The TCR beta chain under discussion was sequenced for a study of blood T cells in healthy people across ages. Whole-study findings and limits: Not knowing donor CMV status may have confounded expanded clonotype changes. Calculation of diversity from one million T cells yielded estimates considered to be underestimates.

Germline CDR1 and CDR2: SQVTM and ANQGSEA. The CDR3 runs to 14 residues. Trimming stripped 7 bases from V and 7 bases from J, with 20 bases between. The second PCR ran roughly 6 to 11 cycles with a sample-barcoded 5' primer and J-beta primers. A tag from a template-switch adaptor with 12 random nucleotides marked each cDNA molecule. MiXCR, run by TCRdb on the 5' RACE reads, gives a single entry per CDR3 protein. The repertoire holds some 550,000 distinct CDR3 sequences, with under 55% as singletons. The sample holds a few counts of this clonotype. Its cognate antigen is unknown. The TCR was taken from an older man in good health. Sample: blood. The chain links TRBV29-1 to TRBJ2-1, with D perhaps TRBD2 (5 bases). CDR3 in amino acids: CSGGTGSRLNEQFF. The CDR3 region has the DNA TGCAGCGGGGGTACGGGATCCAGGCTAAATGAGCAGTTCTTC.